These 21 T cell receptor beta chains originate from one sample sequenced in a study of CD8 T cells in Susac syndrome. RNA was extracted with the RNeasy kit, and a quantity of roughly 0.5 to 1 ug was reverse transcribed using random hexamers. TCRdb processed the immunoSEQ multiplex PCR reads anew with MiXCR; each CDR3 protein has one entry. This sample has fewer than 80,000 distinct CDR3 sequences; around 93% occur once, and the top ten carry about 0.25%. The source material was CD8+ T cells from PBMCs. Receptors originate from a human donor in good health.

The CDR3 loop reads CASTLEGTEAFF. CDR3 bases: TGTGCCAGCACTCTCGAAGGCACTGAAGCTTTCTTT. The chain has TRBV28 and TRBJ1-1; D gene ambiguous. The CDR3 totals 12 residues. V was shortened by 7 bases and J by 4 bases, with 10 bases between the two germline ends. Germline lookup yields CDR1 MDHEN and CDR2 SYDVKM.

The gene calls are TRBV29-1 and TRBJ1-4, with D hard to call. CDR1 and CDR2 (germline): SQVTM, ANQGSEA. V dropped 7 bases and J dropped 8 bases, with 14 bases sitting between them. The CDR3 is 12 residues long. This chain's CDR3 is CSAGQPPEKLFF. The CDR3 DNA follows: TGCAGCGCCGGGCAGCCCCCCGAAAAACTGTTTTTT.

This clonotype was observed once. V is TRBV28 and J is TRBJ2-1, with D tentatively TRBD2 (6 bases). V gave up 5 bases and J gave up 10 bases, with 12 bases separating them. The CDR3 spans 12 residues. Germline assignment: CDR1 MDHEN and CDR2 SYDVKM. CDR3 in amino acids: CASSPGGREQFF. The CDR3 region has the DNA TGTGCCAGCAGTCCCGGGGGTCGAGAGCAGTTCTTC.

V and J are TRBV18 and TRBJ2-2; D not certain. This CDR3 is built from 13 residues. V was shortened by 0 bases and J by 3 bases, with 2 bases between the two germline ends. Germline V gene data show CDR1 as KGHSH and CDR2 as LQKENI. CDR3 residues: CASSPPDTGELFF. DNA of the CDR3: TGTGCCAGCTCACCACCGGACACCGGGGAGCTGTTTTTT. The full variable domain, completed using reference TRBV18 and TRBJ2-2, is NAGVMQNPRHLVRRRGQEARLRCSPMKGHSHVYWYRQLPEEGLKFMVYLQKENIIDESGMPKERFSAEFPKEGPSILRIQQVVRGDSAAYFCASSPPDTGELFFGEGSRLTVL.

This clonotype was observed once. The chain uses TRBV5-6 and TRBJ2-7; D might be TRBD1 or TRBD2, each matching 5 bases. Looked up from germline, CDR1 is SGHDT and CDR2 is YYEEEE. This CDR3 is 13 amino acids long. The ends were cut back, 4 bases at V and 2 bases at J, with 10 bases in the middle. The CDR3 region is CASSGTGPYEQYV. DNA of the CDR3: TGTGCCAGCAGCGGGACCGGCCCCTACGAGCAGTACGTC.

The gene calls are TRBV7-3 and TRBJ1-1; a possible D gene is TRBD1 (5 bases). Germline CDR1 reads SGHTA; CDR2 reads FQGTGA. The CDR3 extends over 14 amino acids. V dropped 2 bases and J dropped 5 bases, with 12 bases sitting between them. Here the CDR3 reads CASSLRQGSTEAFF. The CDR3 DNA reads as TGTGCCAGCAGCTTACGGCAGGGATCGACTGAAGCTTTCTTT.

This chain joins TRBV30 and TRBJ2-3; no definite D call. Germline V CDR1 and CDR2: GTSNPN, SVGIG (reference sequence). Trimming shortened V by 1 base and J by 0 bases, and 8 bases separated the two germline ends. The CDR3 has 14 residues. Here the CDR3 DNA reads TGTGCCTGGAGTGAGCTCCTCAGCACAGATACGCAGTATTTT. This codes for CAWSELLSTDTQYF.

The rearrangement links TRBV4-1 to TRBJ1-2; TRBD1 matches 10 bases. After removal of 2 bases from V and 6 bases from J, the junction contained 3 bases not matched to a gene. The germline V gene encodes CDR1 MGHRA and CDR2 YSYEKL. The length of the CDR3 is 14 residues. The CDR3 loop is CASSQRQGAHGYTF. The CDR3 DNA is TGCGCCAGCAGCCAAAGACAGGGGGCTCATGGCTACACCTTC.

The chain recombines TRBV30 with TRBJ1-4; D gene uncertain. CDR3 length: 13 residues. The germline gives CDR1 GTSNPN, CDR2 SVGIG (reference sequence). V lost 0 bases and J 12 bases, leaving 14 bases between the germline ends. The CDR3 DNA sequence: TGTGCCTGGAGTGTAGATTACGACGGGGAACTGTTTTTT. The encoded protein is CAWSVDYDGELFF.

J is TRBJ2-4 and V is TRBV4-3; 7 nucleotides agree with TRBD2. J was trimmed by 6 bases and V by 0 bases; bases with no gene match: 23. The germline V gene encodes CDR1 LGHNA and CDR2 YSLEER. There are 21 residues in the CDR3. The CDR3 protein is CASSQDTPQLASSLDTNIQYF. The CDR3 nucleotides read TGCGCCAGCAGCCAAGACACCCCCCAACTAGCGTCGTCACTGGATACAAACATTCAGTACTTC.

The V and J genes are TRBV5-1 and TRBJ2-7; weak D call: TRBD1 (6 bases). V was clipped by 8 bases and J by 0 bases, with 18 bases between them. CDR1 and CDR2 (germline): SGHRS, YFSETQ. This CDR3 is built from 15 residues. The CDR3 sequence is CARPCVRQVSYEQYV. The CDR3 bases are TGCGCCAGACCCTGCGTCCGACAGGTCTCCTACGAGCAGTACGTC.

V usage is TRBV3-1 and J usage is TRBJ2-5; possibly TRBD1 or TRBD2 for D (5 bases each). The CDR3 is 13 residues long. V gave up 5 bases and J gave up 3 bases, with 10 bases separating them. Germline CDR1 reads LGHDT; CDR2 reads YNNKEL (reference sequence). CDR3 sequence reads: CASSTRGKETQYF. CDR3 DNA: TGTGCCAGCAGCACTAGGGGTAAAGAGACCCAGTACTTC.

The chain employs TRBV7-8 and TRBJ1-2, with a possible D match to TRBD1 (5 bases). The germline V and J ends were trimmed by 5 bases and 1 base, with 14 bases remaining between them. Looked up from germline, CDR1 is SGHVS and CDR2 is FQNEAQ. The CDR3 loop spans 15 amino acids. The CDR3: CASSLTATVNYGYTF. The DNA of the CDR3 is TGTGCCAGCAGCCTAACCGCGACAGTTAACTATGGCTACACCTTC.

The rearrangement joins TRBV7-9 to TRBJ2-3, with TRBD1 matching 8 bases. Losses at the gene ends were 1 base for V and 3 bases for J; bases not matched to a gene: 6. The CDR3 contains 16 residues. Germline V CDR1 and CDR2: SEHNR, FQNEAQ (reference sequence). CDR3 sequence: CASSLVPGQGTDTQYF. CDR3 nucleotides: TGTGCCAGCAGCTTAGTCCCCGGACAGGGAACAGATACGCAGTATTTT. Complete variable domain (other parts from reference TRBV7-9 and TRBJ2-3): DTGVSQNPRHKITKRGQNVTFRCDPISEHNRLYWYRQTLGQGPEFLTYFQNEAQLEKSRLLSDRFSAERPKGSFSTLEIQRTEQGDSAMYLCASSLVPGQGTDTQYFGPGTRLTVL.

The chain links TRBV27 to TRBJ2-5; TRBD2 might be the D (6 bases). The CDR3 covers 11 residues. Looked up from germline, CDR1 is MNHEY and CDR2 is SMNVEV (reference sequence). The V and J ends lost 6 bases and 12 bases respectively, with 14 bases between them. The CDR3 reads CASSPGTVKYF. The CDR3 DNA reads TGTGCCAGCAGCCCGGGGACTGTCAAGTACTTC.

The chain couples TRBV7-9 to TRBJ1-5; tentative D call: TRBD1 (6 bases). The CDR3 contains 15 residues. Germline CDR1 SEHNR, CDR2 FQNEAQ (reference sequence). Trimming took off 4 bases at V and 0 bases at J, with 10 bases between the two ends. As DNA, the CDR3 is TGTGCCAGCAGCTCGGACAGCCTTAGCAATCAGCCCCAGCATTTT. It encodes CASSSDSLSNQPQHF.

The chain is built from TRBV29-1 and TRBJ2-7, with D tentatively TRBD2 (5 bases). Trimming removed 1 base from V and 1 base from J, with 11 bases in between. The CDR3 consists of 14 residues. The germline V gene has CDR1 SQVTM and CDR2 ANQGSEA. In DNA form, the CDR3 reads TGCAGCGTTGAAGCCCCGGGGTCATCCTACGAGCAGTACTTC. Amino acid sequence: CSVEAPGSSYEQYF.

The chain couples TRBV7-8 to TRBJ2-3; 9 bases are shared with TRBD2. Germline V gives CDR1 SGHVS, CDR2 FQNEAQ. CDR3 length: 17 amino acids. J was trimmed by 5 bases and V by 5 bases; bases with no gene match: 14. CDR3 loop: CASSRAASGEVGDTQYF. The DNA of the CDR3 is TGTGCCAGCAGCCGAGCAGCTAGCGGGGAGGTGGGAGATACGCAGTATTTT.

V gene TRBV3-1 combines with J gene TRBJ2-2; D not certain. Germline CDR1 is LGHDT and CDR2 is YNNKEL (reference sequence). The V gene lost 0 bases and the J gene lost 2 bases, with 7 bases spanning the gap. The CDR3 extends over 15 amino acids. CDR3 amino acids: CASSQDPINTGELFF. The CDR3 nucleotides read TGTGCCAGCAGCCAAGATCCCATAAACACCGGGGAGCTGTTTTTT.

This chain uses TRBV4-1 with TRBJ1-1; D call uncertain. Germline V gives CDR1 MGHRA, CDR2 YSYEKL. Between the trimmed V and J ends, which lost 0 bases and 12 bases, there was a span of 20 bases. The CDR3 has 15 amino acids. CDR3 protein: CASSQDSVPHQGTFF. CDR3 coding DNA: TGCGCCAGCAGCCAAGATTCGGTACCCCACCAAGGGACTTTCTTT.

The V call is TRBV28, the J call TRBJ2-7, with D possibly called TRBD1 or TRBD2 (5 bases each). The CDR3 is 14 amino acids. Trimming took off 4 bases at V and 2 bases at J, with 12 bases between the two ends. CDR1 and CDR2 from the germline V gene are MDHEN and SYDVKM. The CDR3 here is CASSSTGRPYEQYF. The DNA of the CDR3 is TGTGCCAGCAGTTCCACGGGACGCCCCTACGAGCAGTACTTC.